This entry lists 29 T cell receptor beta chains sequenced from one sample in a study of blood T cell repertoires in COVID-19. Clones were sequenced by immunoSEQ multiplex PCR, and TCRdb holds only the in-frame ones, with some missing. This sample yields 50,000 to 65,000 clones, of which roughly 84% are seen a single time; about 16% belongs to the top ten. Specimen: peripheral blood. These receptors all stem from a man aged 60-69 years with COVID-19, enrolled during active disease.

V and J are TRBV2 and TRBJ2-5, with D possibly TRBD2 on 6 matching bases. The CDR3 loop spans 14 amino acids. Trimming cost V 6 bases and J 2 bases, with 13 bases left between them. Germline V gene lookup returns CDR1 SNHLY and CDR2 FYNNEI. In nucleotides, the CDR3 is TGTGCCAGCAGGGGAGGACTATCGCAAGAGACCCAGTACTTC. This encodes CASRGGLSQETQYF. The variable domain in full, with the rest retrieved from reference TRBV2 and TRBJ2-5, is EPEVTQTPSHQVTQMGQEVILRCVPISNHLYFYWYRQILGQKVEFLVSFYNNEISEKSEIFDDQFSVERPDGSNFTLKIRSTKLEDSAMYFCASRGGLSQETQYFGPGTRLLVL.

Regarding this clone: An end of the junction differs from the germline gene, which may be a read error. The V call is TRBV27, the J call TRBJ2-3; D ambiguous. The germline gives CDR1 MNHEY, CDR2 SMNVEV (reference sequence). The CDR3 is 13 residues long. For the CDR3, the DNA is TGTGCCACCAGTCGCCGCTATGATGAGGCGCAGTATTTT. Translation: CATSRRYDEAQYF.

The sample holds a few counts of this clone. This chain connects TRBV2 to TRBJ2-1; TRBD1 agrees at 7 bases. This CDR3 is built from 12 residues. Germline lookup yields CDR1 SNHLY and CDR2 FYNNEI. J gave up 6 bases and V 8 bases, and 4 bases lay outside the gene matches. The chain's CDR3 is CASQRGLNEQFF. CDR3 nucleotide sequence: TGTGCCAGCCAAAGGGGGCTCAATGAGCAGTTCTTC.

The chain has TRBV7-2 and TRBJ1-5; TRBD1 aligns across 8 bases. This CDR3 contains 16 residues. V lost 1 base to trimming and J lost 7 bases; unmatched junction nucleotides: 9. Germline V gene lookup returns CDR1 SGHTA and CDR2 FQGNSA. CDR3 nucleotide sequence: TGTGCCAGCAGCTTAGGGACAGGGAATTTCGGGCAGCCCCAGCATTTT. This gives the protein CASSLGTGNFGQPQHF.

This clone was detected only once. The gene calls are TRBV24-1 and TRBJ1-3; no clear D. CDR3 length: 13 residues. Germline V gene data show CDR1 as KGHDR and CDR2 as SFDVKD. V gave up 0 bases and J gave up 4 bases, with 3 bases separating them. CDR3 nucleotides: TGTGCCACCAGTGATTTGCAGGGAAACACCATATATTTT. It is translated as CATSDLQGNTIYF.

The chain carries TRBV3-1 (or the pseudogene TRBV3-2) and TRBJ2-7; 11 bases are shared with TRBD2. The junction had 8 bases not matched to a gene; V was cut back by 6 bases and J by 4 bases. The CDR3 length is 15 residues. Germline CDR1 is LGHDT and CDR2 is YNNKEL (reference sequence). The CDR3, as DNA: TGTGCCAGCAGTCCAGGGACTAGCGGCGGTTACGAGCAGTACTTC. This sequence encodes CASSPGTSGGYEQYF.

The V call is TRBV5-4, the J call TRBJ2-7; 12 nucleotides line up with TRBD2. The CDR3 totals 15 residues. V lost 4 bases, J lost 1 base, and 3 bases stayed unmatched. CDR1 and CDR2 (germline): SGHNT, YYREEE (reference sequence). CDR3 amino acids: CASSIGLAGSYEQYF. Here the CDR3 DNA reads TGTGCCAGCAGCATAGGACTAGCGGGGTCCTACGAGCAGTACTTC. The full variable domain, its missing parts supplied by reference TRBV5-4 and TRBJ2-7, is ETGVTQSPTHLIKTRGQQVTLRCSSQSGHNTVSWYQQALGQGPQFIFQYYREEENGRGNFPPRFSGLQFPNYSSELNVNALELDDSALYLCASSIGLAGSYEQYFGPGTRLTVT.

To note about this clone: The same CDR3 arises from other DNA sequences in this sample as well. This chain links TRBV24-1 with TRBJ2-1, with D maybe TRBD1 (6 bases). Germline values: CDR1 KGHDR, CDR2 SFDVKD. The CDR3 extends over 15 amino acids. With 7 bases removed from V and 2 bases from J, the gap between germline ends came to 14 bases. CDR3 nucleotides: TGTGCCACCAGGGGGGCTGAGGGCACCTACAATGAGCAGTTCTTC. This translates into CATRGAEGTYNEQFF.

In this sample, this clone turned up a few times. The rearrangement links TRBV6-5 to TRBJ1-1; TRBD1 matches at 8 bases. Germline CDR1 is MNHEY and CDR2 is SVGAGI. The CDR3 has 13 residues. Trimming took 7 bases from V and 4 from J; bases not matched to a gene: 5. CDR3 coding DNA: TGTGCCAGCATCGGACAGGGCCTCACTGAAGCTTTCTTT. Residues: CASIGQGLTEAFF.

CDR3 sequence: CASELDRAGNTEAFF. The CDR3 coding sequence is TGTGCCAGCGAGTTAGACAGGGCAGGGAACACTGAAGCTTTCTTT. The gene calls are TRBV6-5 and TRBJ1-1; TRBD1 agrees at 7 bases. With 8 bases clipped from V and 1 base from J, the junction kept 10 bases outside the gene matches. Germline V lookup: CDR1 MNHEY, CDR2 SVGAGI. This CDR3 has 15 residues.

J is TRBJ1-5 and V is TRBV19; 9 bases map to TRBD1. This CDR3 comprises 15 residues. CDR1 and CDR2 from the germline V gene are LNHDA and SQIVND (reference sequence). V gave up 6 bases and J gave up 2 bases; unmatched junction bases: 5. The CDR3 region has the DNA TGTGCCAGTAGACCGGACAGGGGCGGCAATCAGCCCCAGCATTTT. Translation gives CASRPDRGGNQPQHF.

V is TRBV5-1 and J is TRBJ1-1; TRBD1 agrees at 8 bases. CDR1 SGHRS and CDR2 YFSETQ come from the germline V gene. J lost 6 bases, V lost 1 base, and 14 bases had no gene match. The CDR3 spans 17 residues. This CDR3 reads CASSLRDRGRGRPEAFF. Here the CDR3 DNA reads TGCGCCAGCAGCTTGCGAGACAGGGGCCGTGGGCGACCTGAAGCTTTCTTT.

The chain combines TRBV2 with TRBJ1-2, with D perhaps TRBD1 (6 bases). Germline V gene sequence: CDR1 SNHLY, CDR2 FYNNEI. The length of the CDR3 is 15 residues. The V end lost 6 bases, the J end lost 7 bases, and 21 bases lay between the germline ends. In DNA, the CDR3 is TGTGCCAGCAGCCCCCGGAATGTAGGGGGTACTGGCTACACCTTC. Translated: CASSPRNVGGTGYTF.

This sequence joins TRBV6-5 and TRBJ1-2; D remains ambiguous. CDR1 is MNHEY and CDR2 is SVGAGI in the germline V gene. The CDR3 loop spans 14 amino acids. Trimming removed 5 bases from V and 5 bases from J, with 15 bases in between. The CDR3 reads CASSLSGASYGYTF. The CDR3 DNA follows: TGTGCCAGCAGTCTTTCCGGAGCCTCTTATGGCTACACCTTC.

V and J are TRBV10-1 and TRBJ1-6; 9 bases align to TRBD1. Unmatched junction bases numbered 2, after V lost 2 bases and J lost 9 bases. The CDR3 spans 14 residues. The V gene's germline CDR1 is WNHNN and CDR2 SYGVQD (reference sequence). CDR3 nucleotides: TGCGCCAGCAGTGAGGGACAGGGGATTTCACCCCTCCACTTT. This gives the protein CASSEGQGISPLHF.

CDR3 loop: CASSTQGAREKLFF. CDR3 sequence (DNA): TGTGCCAGTAGTACACAGGGGGCACGGGAAAAACTGTTTTTT. This sequence joins TRBV19 and TRBJ1-4, with 9 bases lining up with TRBD1. Germline-derived CDR1 and CDR2 are LNHDA and SQIVND (reference sequence). CDR3 length: 14 amino acids. Trimming removed 4 bases from V and 8 bases from J; junction bases left unmatched: 5.

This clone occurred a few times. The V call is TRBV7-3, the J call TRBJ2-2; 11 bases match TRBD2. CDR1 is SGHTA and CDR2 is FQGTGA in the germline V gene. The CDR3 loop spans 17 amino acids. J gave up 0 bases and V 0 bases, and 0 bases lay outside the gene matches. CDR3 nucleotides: TGTGCCAGCAGCTTAACACTAGCGGGGGCGAACACCGGGGAGCTGTTTTTT. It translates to CASSLTLAGANTGELFF.

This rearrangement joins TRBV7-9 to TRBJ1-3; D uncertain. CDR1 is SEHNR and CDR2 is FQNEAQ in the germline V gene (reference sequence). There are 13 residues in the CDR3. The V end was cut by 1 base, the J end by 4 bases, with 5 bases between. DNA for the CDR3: TGTGCCAGCAGCTTAGGGCCAGGAAACACCATATATTTT. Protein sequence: CASSLGPGNTIYF.

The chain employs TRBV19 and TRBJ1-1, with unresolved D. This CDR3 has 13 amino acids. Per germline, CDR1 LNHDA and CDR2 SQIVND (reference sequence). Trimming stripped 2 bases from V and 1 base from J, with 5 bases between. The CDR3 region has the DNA TGTGCCAGTAGTATATCCCAGAACACTGAAGCTTTCTTT. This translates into CASSISQNTEAFF.

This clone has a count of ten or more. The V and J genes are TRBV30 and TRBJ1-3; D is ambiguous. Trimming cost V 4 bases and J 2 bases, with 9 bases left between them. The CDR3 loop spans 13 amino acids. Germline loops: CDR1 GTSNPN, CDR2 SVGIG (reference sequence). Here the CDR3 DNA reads TGTGCCTGGAACCGGGTCACTGGAAACACCATATATTTT. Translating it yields CAWNRVTGNTIYF.

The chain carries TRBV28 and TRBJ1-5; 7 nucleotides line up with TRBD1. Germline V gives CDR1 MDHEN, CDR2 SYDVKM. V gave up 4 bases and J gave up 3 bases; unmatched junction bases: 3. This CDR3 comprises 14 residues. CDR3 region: CASSSDRVNQPQHF. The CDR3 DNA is TGTGCCAGCAGTTCCGACAGGGTCAATCAGCCCCAGCATTTT.

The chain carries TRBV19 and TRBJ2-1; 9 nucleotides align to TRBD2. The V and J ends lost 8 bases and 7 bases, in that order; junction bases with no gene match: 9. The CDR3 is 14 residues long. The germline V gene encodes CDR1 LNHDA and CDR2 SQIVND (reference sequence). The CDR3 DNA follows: TGTGCCAGTGGCGGGAGGGGGTTATGGAATGAGCAGTTCTTC. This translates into CASGGRGLWNEQFF.

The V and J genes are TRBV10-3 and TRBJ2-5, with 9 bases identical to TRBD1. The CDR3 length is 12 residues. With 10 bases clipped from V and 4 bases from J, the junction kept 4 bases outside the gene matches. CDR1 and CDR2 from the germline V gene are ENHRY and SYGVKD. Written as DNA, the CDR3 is TGTGCCACCCGACAGGGGGGAGAGACCCAGTACTTC. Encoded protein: CATRQGGETQYF.

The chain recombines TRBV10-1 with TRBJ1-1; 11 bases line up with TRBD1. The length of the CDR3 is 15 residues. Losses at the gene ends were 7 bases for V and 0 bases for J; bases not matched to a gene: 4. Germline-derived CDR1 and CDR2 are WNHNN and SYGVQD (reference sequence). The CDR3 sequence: CASTGTGGVNTEAFF. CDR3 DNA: TGCGCCAGCACCGGGACAGGGGGGGTGAACACTGAAGCTTTCTTT.

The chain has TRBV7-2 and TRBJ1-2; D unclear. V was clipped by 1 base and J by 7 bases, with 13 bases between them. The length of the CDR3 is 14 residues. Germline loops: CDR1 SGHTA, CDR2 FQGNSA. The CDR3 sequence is CASSLGGYLSGYTF. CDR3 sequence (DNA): TGTGCCAGCAGCTTAGGAGGGTACCTCTCTGGCTACACCTTC.

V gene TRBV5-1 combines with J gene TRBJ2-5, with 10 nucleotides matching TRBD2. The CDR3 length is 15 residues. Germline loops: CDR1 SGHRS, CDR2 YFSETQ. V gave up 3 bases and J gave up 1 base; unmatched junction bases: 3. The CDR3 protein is CASSSSGGTQETQYF. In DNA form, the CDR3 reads TGCGCCAGCAGCTCTAGCGGGGGAACCCAAGAGACCCAGTACTTC.

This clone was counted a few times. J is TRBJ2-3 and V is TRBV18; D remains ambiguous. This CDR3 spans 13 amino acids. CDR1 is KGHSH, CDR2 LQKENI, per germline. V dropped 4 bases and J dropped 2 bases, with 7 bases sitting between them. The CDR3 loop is CASSLEYTDTQYF. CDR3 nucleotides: TGTGCCAGCTCACTAGAGTACACAGATACGCAGTATTTT.

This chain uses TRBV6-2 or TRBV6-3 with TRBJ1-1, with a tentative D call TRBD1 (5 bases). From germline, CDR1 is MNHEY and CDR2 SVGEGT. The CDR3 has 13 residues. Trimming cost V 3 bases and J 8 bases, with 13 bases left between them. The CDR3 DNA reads TGTGCCAGCAGTTATTTCGTAGGGGCGGAAGCTTTCTTT. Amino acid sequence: CASSYFVGAEAFF.

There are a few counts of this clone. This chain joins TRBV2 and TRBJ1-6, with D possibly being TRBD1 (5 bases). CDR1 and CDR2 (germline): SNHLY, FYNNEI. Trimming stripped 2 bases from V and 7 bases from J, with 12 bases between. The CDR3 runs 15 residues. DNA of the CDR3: TGTGCCAGCAGTGAATTAGGGGTGGCAAATTCACCCCTCCACTTT. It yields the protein CASSELGVANSPLHF.